This T cell receptor beta chain was obtained from a study of T-cell reconstitution after alpha-beta-depleted transplantation in children. Overall study results and limits: Surviving recipient T cells and thymic progenitors accounted for the high day-60 TCRbeta diversity observed in some patients. Alpha-beta T cells present about two months after transplant were reported to originate from several hundred expanded graft clones. T-cell counts and diversity were attributed mostly to newly produced T cells one year after transplant.

Trimming took off 5 bases at V and 8 bases at J, with 25 bases between the two ends. From germline, CDR1 is MNHEY and CDR2 SVGEGT. This CDR3 is 17 amino acids long. Construction of the TCRbeta library involved unique molecular identifiers. Via MiXCR, TCRdb re-called the PCR reads, giving one row per CDR3 protein. Here the sample spans 90,000 to 100,000 distinct CDR3 sequences, 20% to 30% being singletons. Regarding this clonotype: The antigen is undetermined.

The material was PBMCs, obtained before TCRalphabeta/CD19-depleted stem cell transplant. The chain couples TRBV6-2 or TRBV6-3 to TRBJ2-1; D perhaps matches TRBD2 (6 bases). This sequence originates from a boy between 2 and 10 years old with acute lymphoblastic leukemia, due to receive a stem cell transplant. CDR3 coding DNA: TGTGCCAGCAGTAAGGTTAGCGGAGGGAGGCTCGGCGATGAGCAGTTCTTC. Translated: CASSKVSGGRLGDEQFF.